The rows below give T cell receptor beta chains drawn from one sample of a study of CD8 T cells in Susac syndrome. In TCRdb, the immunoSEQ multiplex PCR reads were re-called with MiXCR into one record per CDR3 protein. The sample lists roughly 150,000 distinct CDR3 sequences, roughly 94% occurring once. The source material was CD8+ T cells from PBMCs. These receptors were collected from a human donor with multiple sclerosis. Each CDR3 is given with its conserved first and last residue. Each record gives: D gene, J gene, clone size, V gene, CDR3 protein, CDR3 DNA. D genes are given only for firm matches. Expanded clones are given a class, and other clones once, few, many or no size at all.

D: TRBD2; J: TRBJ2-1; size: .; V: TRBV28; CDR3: CASSRLAGDNEQFF; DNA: TGTGCCAGCAGCCGACTAGCGGGGGACAATGAGCAGTTCTTC
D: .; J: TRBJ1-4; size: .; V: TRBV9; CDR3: CASSDSTVNEKLFF; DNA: TGTGCCAGCAGCGACTCGACAGTTAATGAAAAACTGTTTTTT
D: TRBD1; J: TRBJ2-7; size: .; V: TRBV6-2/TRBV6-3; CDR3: CASGDRGRTPGEQYF; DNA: TGTGCCAGCGGAGACAGGGGGCGAACTCCCGGCGAGCAGTACTTC
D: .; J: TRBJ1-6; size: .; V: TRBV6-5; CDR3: CASSYLSGSPLHF; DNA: TGTGCCAGCAGTTACCTGTCGGGATCACCCCTCCACTTT
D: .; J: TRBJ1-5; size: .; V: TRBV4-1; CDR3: CASSQGAQGGQPQHF; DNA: TGCGCCAGCAGCCAAGGGGCACAGGGAGGTCAGCCCCAGCATTTT
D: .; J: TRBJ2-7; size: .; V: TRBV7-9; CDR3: CASSRGVVQEHF; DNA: TGTGCCAGCAGCCGCGGTGTGGTACAGGAACACTTC
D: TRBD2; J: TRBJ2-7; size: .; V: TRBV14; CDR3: CASSQGRGDSYEQYF; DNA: TGTGCCAGCAGCCAGGGGCGGGGGGACTCCTACGAGCAGTACTTC
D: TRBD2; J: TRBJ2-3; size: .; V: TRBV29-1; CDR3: CSVVGPLAGGPDTQYF; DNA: TGCAGCGTTGTGGGGCCACTAGCGGGGGGGCCAGATACGCAGTATTTT
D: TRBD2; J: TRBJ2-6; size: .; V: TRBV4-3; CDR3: CASSQEEPLAGGPGANVLTF; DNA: TGCGCCAGCAGCCAAGAGGAACCACTAGCGGGGGGGCCGGGGGCCAACGTCCTGACTTTC
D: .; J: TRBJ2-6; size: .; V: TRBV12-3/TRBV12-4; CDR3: CASSLSGKGPSSGANVLTF; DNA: TGTGCCAGCAGTTTAAGTGGAAAGGGCCCAAGCTCTGGGGCCAACGTCCTGACTTTC
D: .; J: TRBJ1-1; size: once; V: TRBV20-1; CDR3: CSATETNRNTEAFF; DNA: TGCAGTGCGACAGAAACTAATCGAAACACTGAAGCTTTCTTT
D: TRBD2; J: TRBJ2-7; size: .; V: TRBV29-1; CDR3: CSVSASGTYEQYF; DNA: TGCAGCGTATCAGCTAGCGGTACCTACGAGCAGTACTTC
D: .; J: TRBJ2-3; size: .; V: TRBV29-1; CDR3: CSVEDRGYTQYF; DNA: TGCAGCGTTGAAGATAGGGGGTATACGCAGTATTTT
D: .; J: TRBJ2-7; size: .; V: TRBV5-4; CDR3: CASSRRGEREQYF; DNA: TGTGCCAGCAGCCGGAGAGGGGAGCGCGAGCAGTACTTC
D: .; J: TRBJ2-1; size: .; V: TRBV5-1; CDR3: CASRLGGQQFF; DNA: TGCGCCAGCAGACTGGGGGGCCAACAGTTCTTC
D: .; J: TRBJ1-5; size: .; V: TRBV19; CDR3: CASSPAPYNQPQHF; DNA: TGTGCCAGTAGCCCTGCCCCTTACAATCAGCCCCAGCATTTT
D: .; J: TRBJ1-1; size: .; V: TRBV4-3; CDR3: CASSQAGFTEAFF; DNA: TGCGCCAGCAGCCAGGCAGGGTTTACTGAAGCTTTCTTT
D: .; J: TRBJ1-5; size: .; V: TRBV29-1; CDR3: CSVGPGEGNQPQHF; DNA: TGCAGCGTCGGACCAGGGGAAGGCAATCAGCCCCAGCATTTT
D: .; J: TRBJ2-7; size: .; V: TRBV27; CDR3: CASSLSKAGREQYF; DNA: TGTGCCAGCAGTTTATCGAAGGCTGGACGGGAGCAGTACTTC
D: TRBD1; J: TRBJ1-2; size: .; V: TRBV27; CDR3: CASSWGGGLYGYTF; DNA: TGTGCCAGCAGCTGGGGAGGGGGCCTCTATGGCTACACCTTC
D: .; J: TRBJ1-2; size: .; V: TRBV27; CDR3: CATRPGAISYGYTF; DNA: TGTGCCACCCGTCCGGGGGCGATCAGCTATGGCTACACCTTC
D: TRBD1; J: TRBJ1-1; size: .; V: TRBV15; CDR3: CATSSPGETGGEAFF; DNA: TGTGCCACCAGCTCCCCCGGTGAGACAGGGGGGGAAGCTTTCTTT
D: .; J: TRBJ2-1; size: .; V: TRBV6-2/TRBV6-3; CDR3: CASESGLGQFF; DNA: TGTGCCAGCGAGTCTGGTCTAGGGCAGTTCTTC
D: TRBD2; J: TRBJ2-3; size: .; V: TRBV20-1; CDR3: CSAKTSGEALGTTDTQYF; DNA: TGCAGTGCTAAGACTAGCGGGGAGGCACTCGGGACCACAGATACGCAGTATTTT
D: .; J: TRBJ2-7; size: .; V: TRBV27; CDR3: CASSVGPYEQYF; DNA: TGTGCCAGCAGTGTAGGCCCCTACGAGCAGTACTTC
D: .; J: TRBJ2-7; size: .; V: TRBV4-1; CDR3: CASSVTGQIYEQYF; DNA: TGCGCCAGCAGCGTCACAGGCCAGATCTACGAGCAGTACTTC
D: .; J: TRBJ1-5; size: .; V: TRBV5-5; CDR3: CASSLDVVNQPQHF; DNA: TGTGCCAGCAGCTTGGACGTGGTGAATCAGCCCCAGCATTTT
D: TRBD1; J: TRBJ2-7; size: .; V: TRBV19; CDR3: CASSMGTAAYEQYF; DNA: TGTGCCAGTAGTATGGGGACAGCAGCCTACGAGCAGTACTTC